This TCR beta chain was sequenced for a study of cytomegalovirus exposure and HLA in healthy donors. Amplification used 60 Vbeta primers and 13 Jbeta primers. Method: immunoSEQ multiplex PCR; TCRdb's copy keeps in-frame clones and lacks some. The table lists about 90,000 clones, 65% to 85% of them singletons, with about 2.9% in the top ten. V lost 0 bases and J lost 7, with 19 bases in between. Germline CDR1 LNHDA, CDR2 SQIVND (reference sequence). There are 17 residues in the CDR3. This sequence joins TRBV19 and TRBJ2-1; no firm D call. The sequencing input was PBMCs. This receptor was identified in a man aged 25 to 45 in good health and CMV-seronegative. The CDR3 DNA follows: TGTGCCAGTAGTATAGATCGGGTTAGAGGCGTTAAGAATGAGCAGTTCTTC. This codes for CASSIDRVRGVKNEQFF.